This T cell receptor (beta chain) was found in a study of T cell repertoires in cytomegalovirus infection. Study in general: CMV infection together with matching HLA type was indicated by public TCR beta signatures. Whole-study findings and limits: The study found HLA-C-restricted CMV-specific TCR beta clonotypes dominating the ex vivo response.

TCRdb used MiXCR to reprocess the reads, holding one entry per CDR3 protein. The repertoire holds some 900,000 distinct CDR3 sequences, with 32% as singletons. Note on this clonotype: Its antigen is unidentified.

The CDR3 is 15 amino acids. The V end lost 6 bases, the J end lost 7 bases, and 21 bases lay between the germline ends. The sequences come from cultured CD8+ T cells from PBMCs, collected from culture after CMV antigen stimulation. The receptor was derived from a human donor in good health (CMV status not recorded). Some clones in this sample may be carry-over from other donors' samples. The chain couples TRBV12-3 or TRBV12-4 to TRBJ2-5; D is undetermined. The CDR3 sequence is CASRGPPEPVGTQYF. DNA for the CDR3: TGTGCCAGCAGGGGTCCCCCAGAGCCGGTGGGGACCCAGTACTTC.